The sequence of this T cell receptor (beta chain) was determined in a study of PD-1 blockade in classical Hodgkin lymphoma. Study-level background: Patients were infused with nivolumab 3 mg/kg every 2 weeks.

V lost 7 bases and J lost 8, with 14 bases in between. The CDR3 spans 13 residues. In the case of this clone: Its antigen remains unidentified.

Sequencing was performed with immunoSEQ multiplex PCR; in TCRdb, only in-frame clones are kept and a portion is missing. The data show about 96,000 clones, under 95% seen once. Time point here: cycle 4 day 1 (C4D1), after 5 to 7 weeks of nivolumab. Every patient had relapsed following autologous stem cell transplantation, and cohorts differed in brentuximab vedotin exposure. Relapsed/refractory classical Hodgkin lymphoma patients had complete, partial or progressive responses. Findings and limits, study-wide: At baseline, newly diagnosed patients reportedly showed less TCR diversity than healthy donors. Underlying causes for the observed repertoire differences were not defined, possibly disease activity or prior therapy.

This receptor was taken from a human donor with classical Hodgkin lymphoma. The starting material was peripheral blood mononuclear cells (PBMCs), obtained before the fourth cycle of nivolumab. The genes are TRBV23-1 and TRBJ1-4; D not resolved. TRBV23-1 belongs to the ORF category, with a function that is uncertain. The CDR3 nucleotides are TGCGCCAGCATGGGTAATGAGGGCGAAAAACTGTTTTTT. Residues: CASMGNEGEKLFF.